This TCR beta chain is drawn from a study of cytomegalovirus exposure and HLA in healthy donors. Study findings and constraints: The study recorded more than 150 TCR beta chains that were cytomegalovirus-associated. Per a prior analysis, the majority of TCR beta V segments were productive roughly 87% or roughly 30% of the time.

Use of 60 Vbeta and 13 Jbeta primers characterized the PCR. The assay was immunoSEQ multiplex PCR, and TCRdb's table has in-frame clones only and misses some. The profile shows some 110,000 clones, over 80% of them singletons. Comments on this clone: Its matching antigen is unknown.

This CDR3 comprises 14 residues. Looked up from germline, CDR1 is LNHDA and CDR2 is SQIVND (reference sequence). The germline V and J ends were trimmed by 6 bases and 4 bases, with 15 bases remaining between them. This sequence originates from a man aged 25 to 40 in good health and CMV-seropositive. The chain uses TRBV19 and TRBJ1-2; D ambiguous. Sequenced material: PBMCs. The CDR3 nucleotides are TGTGCCAGTAGCCCTCTCCTATCGGGCTATGGCTACACCTTC. Translation: CASSPLLSGYGYTF.